This T cell receptor (beta chain) was recovered during a study of CD8 T cells in Susac syndrome. This CDR3 region has 14 residues. CDR1 is LNHDA and CDR2 is SQIVND in the germline V gene (reference sequence). V was clipped by 5 bases and J by 1 base, with 11 bases between them. cDNA came from around 0.54 to 1 ug RNA primed by random hexamers. The method of amplification for TCR beta CDR3 was immunoSEQ multiplex PCR, covering 54 Vbeta and 13 Jbeta. TCRdb reprocessed the immunoSEQ multiplex PCR reads via MiXCR and lists one record per CDR3 protein. This table has some 200,000 distinct CDR3 sequences, 95% appearing once. The authors carried out high-throughput sequencing of TCR beta. They applied it to CD8+ and CD4+ T cells obtained from blood. In the multiple sclerosis control group, patients were treatment-naive and had stable or active relapsing-remitting disease.

The sample was CD4+ T cells from PBMCs. V is TRBV19 and J is TRBJ1-1; D remains ambiguous. The receptor was isolated from a human donor with multiple sclerosis. The CDR3: CASSLVSRNTEAFF. CDR3 DNA: TGTGCCAGTAGTCTGGTCAGCCGGAACACTGAAGCTTTCTTT.